These 7 T cell receptor beta chains came from one sample sequenced in a study of blood T cell repertoires in COVID-19. Using immunoSEQ multiplex PCR, the repertoire was profiled, and TCRdb retains in-frame clones only, with some absent. The sample lists more than 120,000 clones, roughly 90% occurring once. Sequenced material: peripheral blood. The receptor source for this set is a woman aged 45-59 years with acute or convalescent COVID-19.

The chain uses TRBV24-1 and TRBJ2-3; the D is unclear. The CDR3 sequence is 14 residues long. Trimming stripped 1 base from V and 2 bases from J, with 6 bases between. Germline CDR1 and CDR2: KGHDR and SFDVKD. In DNA form, the CDR3 reads TGTGCCACCAGTGATTTATTAGCCACAGATACGCAGTATTTT. Translation: CATSDLLATDTQYF.

This clone was seen once. The V gene is TRBV5-1, the J gene TRBJ2-1, with TRBD2 as a possible D gene (5 bases). The ends were cut back, 4 bases at V and 9 bases at J, with 8 bases in the middle. In germline, CDR1 is SGHRS, CDR2 YFSETQ. This CDR3 region has 11 residues. The DNA of the CDR3 is TGCGCCAGCAGCGGCGGACTTGAGCAGTTCTTC. Translation: CASSGGLEQFF.

The sample holds a few counts of this clone. The chain joins TRBV19 to TRBJ2-1, with TRBD2 identical over 13 bases. J gave up 6 bases and V 4 bases, and 3 bases lay outside the gene matches. CDR1 and CDR2 (germline): LNHDA, SQIVND (reference sequence). This CDR3 has 15 residues. CDR3 region: CASSRTSGGINEQFF. The DNA of the CDR3 is TGTGCCAGTAGTAGGACTAGCGGGGGTATCAATGAGCAGTTCTTC. Supplemented by reference TRBV19 and TRBJ2-1, the full variable domain reads DGGITQSPKYLFRKEGQNVTLSCEQNLNHDAMYWYRQDPGQGLRLIYYSQIVNDFQKGDIAEGYSVSREKKESFPLTVTSAQKNPTAFYLCASSRTSGGINEQFFGPGTRLTVL.

The chain has TRBV11-2 and TRBJ2-3; 12 bases line up with TRBD1. Germline trimming cut 1 base from V and 3 bases from J; bases unmatched to any gene: 2. Germline loops: CDR1 SGHAT, CDR2 FQNNGV. The CDR3 contains 16 residues. In DNA form, the CDR3 reads TGTGCCAGCAGCTTAGGGGGACAGGGGGCAACAGATACGCAGTATTTT. Protein product: CASSLGGQGATDTQYF.

This clone was observed a single time. The gene calls are TRBV12-3 or TRBV12-4 and TRBJ1-2, with D perhaps TRBD1 (6 bases). CDR3 length equals 12 residues. V dropped 3 bases and J dropped 6 bases, with 8 bases sitting between them. The CDR3 DNA sequence: TGTGCCAGCAGTTTTTCAGGGGATGGCTACACCTTC. Translating it yields CASSFSGDGYTF.

The rearrangement uses TRBV2 and TRBJ2-1; the match to TRBD2 covers 9 bases. The germline gives CDR1 SNHLY, CDR2 FYNNEI. Unmatched junction bases numbered 6, after V lost 6 bases and J lost 6 bases. The CDR3 totals 14 residues. The DNA of the CDR3 is TGTGCCAGCAGGGGACTAGCCCCAGCCAATGAGCAGTTCTTC. It is translated as CASRGLAPANEQFF.

CDR3 sequence reads: CAWSPTRGADTQYF. For the CDR3, the DNA is TGTGCCTGGAGTCCGACTAGAGGGGCAGATACGCAGTATTTT. The chain joins TRBV30 to TRBJ2-3; TRBD2 is a possible D gene (6 bases). The germline CDR1 and CDR2 sequences are GTSNPN and SVGIG (reference sequence). V was cut by 2 bases and J by 4 bases, with 13 bases left in between. This CDR3 contains 14 residues.